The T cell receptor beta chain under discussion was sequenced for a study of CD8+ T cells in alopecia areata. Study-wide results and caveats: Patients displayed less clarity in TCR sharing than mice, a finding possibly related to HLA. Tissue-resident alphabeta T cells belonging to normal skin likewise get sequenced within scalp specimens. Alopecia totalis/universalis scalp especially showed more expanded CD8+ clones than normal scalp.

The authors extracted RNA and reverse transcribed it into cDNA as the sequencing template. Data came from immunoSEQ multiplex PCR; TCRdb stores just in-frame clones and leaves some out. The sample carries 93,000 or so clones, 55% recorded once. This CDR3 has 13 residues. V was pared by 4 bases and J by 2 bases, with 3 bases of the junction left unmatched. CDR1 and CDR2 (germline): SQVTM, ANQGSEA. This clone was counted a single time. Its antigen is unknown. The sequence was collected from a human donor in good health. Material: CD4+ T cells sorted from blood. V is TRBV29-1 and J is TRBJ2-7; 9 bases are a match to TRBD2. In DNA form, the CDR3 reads TGCAGCGTTGGTCTAGCGGGGACCTACGAGCAGTACTTC. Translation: CSVGLAGTYEQYF.